This T cell receptor beta chain was observed in a study of T cell responses to AZD1222 COVID-19 vaccine. About this clone itself: The antigen is undetermined.

Sequencing was performed with immunoSEQ multiplex PCR; in TCRdb, only in-frame clones are kept and a portion is missing. There are fewer than 150,000 clones in the sample; around nine tenths occur only once, and 4.4% lies in the top ten. Whole-study findings and limits: Regions left unmutated in variants are reportedly the target of nearly half of spike-specific TCRs. Vaccine-related CD4 TCRs covered spike, predominating at 160-218 and 743-854.

This CDR3 region has 12 residues. Germline CDR1 is MDHEN and CDR2 is SYDVKM. With 8 bases clipped from V and 1 base from J, the junction kept 1 base outside the gene matches. This TCR was sampled from an adult in good health. The sequencing here drew on peripheral blood, taken on day 0 of AZD1222 vaccination. The chain is built from TRBV28 and TRBJ2-5; 7 bases agree with TRBD2. In nucleotides, the CDR3 is TGTGCCAGCTCGGGGGGCCAAGAGACCCAGTACTTC. As protein: CASSGGQETQYF.